This TCR beta chain was recovered during a study of post-analysis software for immune sequencing data. Overall study: The cohort encompassed relapsing-remitting, secondary progressive and progressive-relapsing multiple sclerosis disease courses.

General study points: When compared against controls, multiple sclerosis patients showed significantly lower normalized Chao1 diversity. Compared with controls, patients had more of roughly five TRBV segments, including TRBV5-6, TRBV5-1 and TRBV20-1. Samples made in the same batch grouped tightly together by F measure.

Researchers reported that TCR beta cDNA libraries carried unique molecular identifiers. TCRdb recomputed calls from the PCR reads with MiXCR, one row per CDR3 protein. In the table there are around 400,000 distinct CDR3 sequences, over 30% of which are singletons. Points on this clonotype: No antigen is known for it.

The CDR3 consists of 13 residues. Germline V gene data show CDR1 as MNHEY and CDR2 as SVGAGI. V was clipped by 6 bases and J by 1 base, with 9 bases between them. Sequencing was carried out using blood. This sequence joins TRBV6-5 and TRBJ1-1, with D unclear. The sequence was collected from a girl aged 2 to 9 with multiple sclerosis. The CDR3 here is CASRRSQNTEAFF. The CDR3 nucleotides are TGTGCCAGCAGAAGGAGTCAGAACACTGAAGCTTTCTTT.